These T cell receptor beta chains were read from a single sample in a study of blood T cell repertoires in COVID-19. Here immunoSEQ multiplex PCR was the method, and the copy in TCRdb shows in-frame clones only, minus some. The sample includes some 190,000 clones, nearly 90% of them seen just once. Input material: peripheral blood. Every receptor here comes from a middle-aged woman who had recovered from COVID-19. Both conserved end residues are trimmed from each CDR3. A clone size is listed for some rows: how often the clone was seen (once, few, many), or a class if it is expanded.

cdr3_aa clone_size j_call v_call
ASSILGQSNQPQH many TRBJ1-5 TRBV7-2
ASSYVMNTEAF . TRBJ1-1 TRBV6-5
ASSLEGQANQPQH . TRBJ1-5 TRBV5-1
ARDSSQPQH . TRBJ1-5 TRBV25-1
ASSQAFGSFYEQY . TRBJ2-7 TRBV14
ASSDGGIGYNEQF . TRBJ2-1 TRBV6-1
ASISSLVTEAF . TRBJ1-1 TRBV19
ASSLEGRGSNQPQH . TRBJ1-5 TRBV5-1
ASSLGGKGYNYGYT . TRBJ1-2 TRBV7-8
ASSLRTGVKEQY . TRBJ2-7 TRBV28
ASSPIAGTNTGELF . TRBJ2-2 TRBV5-1
ASSRWQGKEETQY . TRBJ2-5 TRBV4-3
ATSRDLIRGGYT . TRBJ1-2 TRBV15
ASINLGRADGYT . TRBJ1-2 TRBV6-5